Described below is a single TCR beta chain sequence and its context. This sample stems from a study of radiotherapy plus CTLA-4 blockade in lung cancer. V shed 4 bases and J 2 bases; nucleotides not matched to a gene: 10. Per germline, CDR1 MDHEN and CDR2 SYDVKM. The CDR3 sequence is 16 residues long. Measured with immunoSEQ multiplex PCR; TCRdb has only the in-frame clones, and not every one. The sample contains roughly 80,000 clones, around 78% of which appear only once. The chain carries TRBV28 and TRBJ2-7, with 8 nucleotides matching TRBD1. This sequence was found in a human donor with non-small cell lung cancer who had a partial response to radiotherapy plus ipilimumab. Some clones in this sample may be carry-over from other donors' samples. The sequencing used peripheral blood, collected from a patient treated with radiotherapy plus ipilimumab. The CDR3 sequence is CASSSGTGGIPYEQYF. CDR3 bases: TGTGCCAGCAGTTCCGGTACAGGGGGAATCCCCTACGAGCAGTACTTC.